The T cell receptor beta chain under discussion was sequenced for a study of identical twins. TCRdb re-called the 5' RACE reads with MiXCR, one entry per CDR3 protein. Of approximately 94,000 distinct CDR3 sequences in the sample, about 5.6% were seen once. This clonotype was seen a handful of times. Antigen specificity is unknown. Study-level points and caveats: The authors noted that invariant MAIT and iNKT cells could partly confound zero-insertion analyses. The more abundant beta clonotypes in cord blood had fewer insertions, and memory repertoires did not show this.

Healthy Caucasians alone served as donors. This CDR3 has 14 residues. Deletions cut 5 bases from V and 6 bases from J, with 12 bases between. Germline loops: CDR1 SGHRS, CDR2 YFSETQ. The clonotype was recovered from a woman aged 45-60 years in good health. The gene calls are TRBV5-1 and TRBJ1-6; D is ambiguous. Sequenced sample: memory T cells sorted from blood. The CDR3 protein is CASRAGSLNSPLHF. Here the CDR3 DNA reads TGCGCCAGCAGAGCCGGGAGCCTTAATTCACCCCTCCACTTT.